This T cell receptor (beta chain) stems from a study of OX40 agonist ivuxolimab in advanced cancers. Study as a whole: A male proportion of about 84% was recorded, with mean age 60 years and range about 20 to 79. Having had anti-PD-1, anti-PD-L1 or anti-CTLA-4 therapy before was allowed, and approximately 40% had some.

This CDR3 contains 12 residues. Germline loops: CDR1 SGHTA, CDR2 FQGNSA. With 2 bases removed from V and 6 bases from J, the gap between germline ends came to 8 bases. Profiled with immunoSEQ multiplex PCR; TCRdb holds only in-frame clones, not every one. This table holds tens of thousands of clones, around nine tenths found once. This chain links TRBV7-2 with TRBJ2-7; a weak D match, TRBD2 (5 bases). The sequenced sample was CD4+ or CD8+ T cells sorted from blood, obtained in a trial of the OX40 agonist ivuxolimab. The clonotype comes from an adult with an advanced solid tumor such as melanoma, head and neck, liver or kidney cancer. CDR3 amino acids: CASSLRGLEQYF. Written as DNA, the CDR3 is TGTGCCAGCAGCTTACGGGGTCTCGAGCAGTACTTC.